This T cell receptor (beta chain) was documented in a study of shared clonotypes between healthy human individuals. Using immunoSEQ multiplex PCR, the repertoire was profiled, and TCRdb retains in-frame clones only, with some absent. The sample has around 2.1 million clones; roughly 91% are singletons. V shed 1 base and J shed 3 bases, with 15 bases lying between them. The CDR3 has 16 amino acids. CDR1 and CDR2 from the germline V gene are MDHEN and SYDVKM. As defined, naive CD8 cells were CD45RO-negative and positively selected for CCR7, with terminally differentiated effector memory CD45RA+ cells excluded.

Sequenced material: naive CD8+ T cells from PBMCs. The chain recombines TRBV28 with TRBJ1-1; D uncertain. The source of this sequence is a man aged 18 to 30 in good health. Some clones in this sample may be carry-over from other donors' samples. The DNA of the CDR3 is TGTGCCAGCAGTTTATCCCTGGGCAGTTCCGACACTGAAGCTTTCTTT. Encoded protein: CASSLSLGSSDTEAFF.